The clone carrying this TCR beta chain appeared once. The junction differs from germline at one of its ends, possibly a read error. Germline values: CDR1 DFQATT, CDR2 SNEGSKA (reference sequence). The CDR3 loop spans 14 amino acids. The data were obtained in a study of tumor and adjacent non-tumor tissue in lung cancer. The library came from three nested PCR rounds adapted from ARM-PCR protocols. TCRdb re-called the multiplex PCR reads with MiXCR, one entry per CDR3 protein. Of about 200,000 distinct CDR3 sequences listed, around 70% were seen once; the top ten hold less than 25%. This sample's RNA came from whole unsorted tissue. Newly diagnosed lung cancer patients had thoracic surgery in China, August–late 2014, without prior chemotherapy.

The clonotype was recovered from a man between 60 and 70 years old with non-small cell lung cancer. V gene TRBV20-1 combines with J gene TRBJ2-7; 10 bases align to TRBD1. The sample comprised lung tumor tissue. The CDR3 DNA is TGCAGTGCCTTAGGACAGGGGGTAACCCACGAGCAATACTTC. It codes for CSALGQGVTHEQYF.